These T cell receptor beta chains were read from a single sample in a study of tumor-infiltrating lymphocytes in glioblastoma multiforme. MiXCR, applied by TCRdb to the multiplex PCR reads, yields one record per CDR3 protein. The sample shows approximately 15,000 distinct CDR3 sequences, about 69% of them seen only once. The sequenced sample consisted of brain tumor tissue. These receptors all come from a male donor with glioblastoma. Each CDR3 is given with its conserved first and last residue. The D gene is left open where the match is weak. Size is stated for part of the rows, as once, few or many counts, or as a class when the clone is expanded.

D,V,J,size,CDR3,DNA
TRBD2,TRBV5-4,TRBJ2-1,NA,CASRPVVAGVGEQFF,TGTGCCAGCAGACCAGTGGTAGCGGGAGTGGGTGAGCAGTTCTTC
NA,TRBV4-1,TRBJ1-1,NA,CASNQEISTEVFF,TGCGCCAGCAACCAGGAGATTTCGACTGAAGTTTTCTTT
TRBD2,TRBV19,TRBJ2-1,medium-sized,CASSMLAGPYNEQFF,TGTGCCAGTAGTATGCTAGCGGGCCCCTACAATGAGCAGTTCTTC
TRBD2,TRBV6-5,TRBJ2-1,NA,CASSYSSGTSPYNEQFF,TGTGCCAGCAGTTATTCAAGCGGGACTAGTCCCTACAATGAGCAGTTCTTC
NA,TRBV29-1,TRBJ2-1,NA,CSDRTRGEQFF,TGCAGCGACCGAACCCGCGGTGAGCAGTTCTTC
TRBD2,TRBV20-1,TRBJ2-7,many,CSASSGLAGVNYEQYF,TGCAGTGCTAGTTCAGGACTAGCGGGTGTAAACTACGAGCAGTACTTC
TRBD1,TRBV6-5,TRBJ1-6,NA,CASSPGQGLNSPLHF,TGTGCCAGCAGCCCCGGACAGGGCCTTAATTCACCCCTCCACTTT
NA,TRBV11-2,TRBJ2-7,NA,CASSPLAVEAEQYF,TGTGCCAGCAGCCCCCTTGCGGTGGAGGCTGAGCAGTACTTC
NA,TRBV20-1,TRBJ2-7,many,CSAREGQGFEQYF,TGCAGTGCTAGAGAGGGTCAGGGATTCGAGCAGTACTTC
NA,TRBV11-2,TRBJ2-7,NA,CASSLDIRWDESEQYF,TGTGCCAGCAGCTTAGATATTAGGTGGGACGAGAGCGAGCAGTACTTC
NA,TRBV29-1,TRBJ1-2,many,CSVPAEVINYGYTF,TGCAGCGTCCCTGCGGAGGTTATTAACTATGGCTACACCTTC
NA,TRBV6-2/TRBV6-3,TRBJ1-5,NA,CASSYGNQPQHF,TGTGCCAGCAGTTACGGTAATCAGCCCCAGCATTTT
TRBD1,TRBV29-1,TRBJ2-3,NA,CSVRDRAGVDTQYF,TGCAGCGTACGGGACAGGGCAGGAGTGGATACGCAGTATTTT
NA,TRBV12-3/TRBV12-4,TRBJ2-2,NA,CASSLRQGRTGELFF,TGTGCCAGCAGTTTAAGGCAGGGTAGGACCGGGGAGCTGTTTTTT
NA,TRBV6-5,TRBJ1-5,medium-sized,CASSYSARGGNQPQHF,TGTGCCAGCAGTTACTCGGCCAGGGGTGGCAATCAGCCCCAGCATTTT
TRBD2,TRBV12-3/TRBV12-4,TRBJ2-1,NA,CASSSGEGILDEQFF,TGTGCCAGCAGCTCCGGGGAGGGGATTTTGGATGAGCAGTTCTTC
NA,TRBV29-1,TRBJ2-7,NA,CNVVSGEGFYEQYF,TGCAACGTAGTATCCGGAGAGGGCTTCTACGAGCAGTACTTC
NA,TRBV11-1,TRBJ2-7,NA,CAGSLARLGMGYEQYF,TGTGCCGGCAGCTTAGCGCGCCTGGGCATGGGGTACGAGCAGTACTTC
TRBD1,TRBV11-1,TRBJ2-7,NA,CASIGQGRQQYF,TGTGCCAGCATCGGACAGGGGCGCCAGCAATACTTC
NA,TRBV4-1,TRBJ2-2,NA,CASSRLIDPGELLF,TGCGCCAGCAGCCGCCTAATAGACCCCGGGGAGCTGTTGTTT
NA,TRBV11-1,TRBJ2-7,NA,CASSPSALAAHYRQYF,TGTGCCAGCAGCCCTTCTGCCCTAGCTGCACACTACAGGCAGTACTTC